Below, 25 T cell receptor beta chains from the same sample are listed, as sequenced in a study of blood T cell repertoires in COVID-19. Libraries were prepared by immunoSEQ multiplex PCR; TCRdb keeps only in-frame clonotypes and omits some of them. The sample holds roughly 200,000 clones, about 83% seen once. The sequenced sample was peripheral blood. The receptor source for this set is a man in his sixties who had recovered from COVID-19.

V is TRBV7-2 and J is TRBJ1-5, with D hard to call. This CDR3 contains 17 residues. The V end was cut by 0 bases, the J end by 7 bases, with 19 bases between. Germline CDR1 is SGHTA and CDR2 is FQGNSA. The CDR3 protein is CASSLAHRGRGGQPQHF. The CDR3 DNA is TGTGCCAGCAGCTTAGCGCACCGCGGTCGGGGTGGGCAGCCCCAGCATTTT.

The DNA of the CDR3 is TGTGCCAGCAGCCAAGATCGGGGTAGCTCCTACGAGCAGTACTTC. Protein sequence: CASSQDRGSSYEQYF. J is TRBJ2-7 and V is TRBV14, with D possibly TRBD2 on 5 matching bases. V was clipped by 0 bases and J by 0 bases, with 9 bases between them. This CDR3 has 15 amino acids. Per germline, CDR1 SGHDN and CDR2 FVKESK.

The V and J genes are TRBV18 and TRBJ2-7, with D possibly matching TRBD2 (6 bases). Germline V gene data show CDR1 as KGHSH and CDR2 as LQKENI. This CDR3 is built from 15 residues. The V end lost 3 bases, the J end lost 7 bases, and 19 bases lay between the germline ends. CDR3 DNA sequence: TGTGCCAGCTCACCGGTCGCTCGGCAGGGAGGAGAGCAGTACTTC. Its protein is CASSPVARQGGEQYF.

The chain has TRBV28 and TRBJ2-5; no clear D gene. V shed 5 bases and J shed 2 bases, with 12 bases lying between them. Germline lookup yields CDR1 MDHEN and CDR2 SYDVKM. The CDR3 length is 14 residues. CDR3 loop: CASSPPPTQETQYF. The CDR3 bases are TGTGCCAGCAGTCCACCCCCCACACAAGAGACCCAGTACTTC.

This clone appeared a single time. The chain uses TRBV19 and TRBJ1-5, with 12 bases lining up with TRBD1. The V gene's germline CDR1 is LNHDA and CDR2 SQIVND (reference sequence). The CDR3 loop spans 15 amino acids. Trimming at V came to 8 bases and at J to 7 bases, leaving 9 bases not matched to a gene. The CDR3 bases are TGTGCCAGTGGGGGGGACAGGGGGCCGTACCAGCCCCAGCATTTT. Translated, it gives CASGGDRGPYQPQHF.

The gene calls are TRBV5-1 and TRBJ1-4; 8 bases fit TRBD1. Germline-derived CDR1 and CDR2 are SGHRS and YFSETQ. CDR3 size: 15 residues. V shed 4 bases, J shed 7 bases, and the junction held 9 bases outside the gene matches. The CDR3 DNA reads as TGCGCCAGCAGCCGCAAACAGGGGGTGACTGAAAAACTGTTTTTT. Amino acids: CASSRKQGVTEKLFF.

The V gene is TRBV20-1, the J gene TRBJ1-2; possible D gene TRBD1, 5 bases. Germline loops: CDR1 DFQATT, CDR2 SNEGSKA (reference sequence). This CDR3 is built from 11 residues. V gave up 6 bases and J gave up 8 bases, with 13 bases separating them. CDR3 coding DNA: TGCAGTGCCCCGGGGGTTCGAGGCTACACCTTC. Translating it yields CSAPGVRGYTF.

CDR3 coding DNA: TGCGCCAGCGTAGTCTCGGGACAGAGCTCCTACAATGAGCAGTTCTTC. It translates to CASVVSGQSSYNEQFF. The chain carries TRBV5-1 and TRBJ2-1; 7 bases are a match to TRBD1. From germline, CDR1 is SGHRS and CDR2 YFSETQ. The CDR3 is 16 amino acids. With 7 bases clipped from V and 0 bases from J, the junction kept 10 bases outside the gene matches.

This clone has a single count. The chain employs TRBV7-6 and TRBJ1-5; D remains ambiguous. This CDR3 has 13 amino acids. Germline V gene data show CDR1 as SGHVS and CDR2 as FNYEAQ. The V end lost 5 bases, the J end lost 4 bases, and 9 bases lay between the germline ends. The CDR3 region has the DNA TGTGCCAGCAGCCAAGGCGGGAATCAGCCCCAGCATTTT. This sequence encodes CASSQGGNQPQHF. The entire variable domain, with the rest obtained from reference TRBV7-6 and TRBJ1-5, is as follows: GAGVSQSPRYKVTKRGQDVALRCDPISGHVSLYWYRQALGQGPEFLTYFNYEAQQDKSGLPNDRFSAERPEGSISTLTIQRTEQRDSAMYRCASSQGGNQPQHFGDGTRLSIL.

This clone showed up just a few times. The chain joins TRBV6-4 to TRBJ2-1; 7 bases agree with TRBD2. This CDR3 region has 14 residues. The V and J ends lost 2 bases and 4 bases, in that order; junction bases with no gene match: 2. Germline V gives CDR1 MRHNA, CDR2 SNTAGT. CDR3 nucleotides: TGTGCCAGCAGTGACACTAGCGAGTACAATGAGCAGTTCTTC. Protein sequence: CASSDTSEYNEQFF.

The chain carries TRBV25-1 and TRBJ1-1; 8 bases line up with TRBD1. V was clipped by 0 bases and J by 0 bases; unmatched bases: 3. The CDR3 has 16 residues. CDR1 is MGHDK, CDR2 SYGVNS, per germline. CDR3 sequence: CASSEYTGGMNTEAFF. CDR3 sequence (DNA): TGTGCCAGCAGTGAATATACAGGGGGTATGAACACTGAAGCTTTCTTT.

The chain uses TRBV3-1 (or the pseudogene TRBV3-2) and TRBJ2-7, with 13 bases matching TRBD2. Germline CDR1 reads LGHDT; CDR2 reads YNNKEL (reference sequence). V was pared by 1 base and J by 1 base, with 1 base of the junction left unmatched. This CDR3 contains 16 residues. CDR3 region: CASSQALAGGSYEQYF. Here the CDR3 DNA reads TGTGCCAGCAGCCAAGCACTAGCGGGGGGGTCCTACGAGCAGTACTTC.

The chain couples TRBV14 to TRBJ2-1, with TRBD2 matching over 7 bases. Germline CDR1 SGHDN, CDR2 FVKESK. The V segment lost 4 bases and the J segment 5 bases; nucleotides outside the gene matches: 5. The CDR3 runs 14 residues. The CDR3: CASSPGGWDNEQFF. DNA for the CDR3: TGTGCCAGCAGCCCGGGGGGTTGGGACAATGAGCAGTTCTTC.

CDR3 coding DNA: TGTGCCAGCAGTCCAACAGGGGGCACTGAAGCTTTCTTT. Amino acids: CASSPTGGTEAFF. V usage is TRBV6-1 and J usage is TRBJ1-1; 8 positions agree with TRBD1. The V and J ends lost 5 bases and 4 bases, in that order; junction bases with no gene match: 3. Germline CDR1 and CDR2: MNHNS and SASEGT. The CDR3 loop spans 13 amino acids.

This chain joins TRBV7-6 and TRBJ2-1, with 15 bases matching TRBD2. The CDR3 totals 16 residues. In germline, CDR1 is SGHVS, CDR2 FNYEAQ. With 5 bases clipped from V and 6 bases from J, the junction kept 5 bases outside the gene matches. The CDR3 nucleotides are TGTGCCAGCAGCCTCGGGACTAGCGGGAGGTCCAATGAGCAGTTCTTC. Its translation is CASSLGTSGRSNEQFF.

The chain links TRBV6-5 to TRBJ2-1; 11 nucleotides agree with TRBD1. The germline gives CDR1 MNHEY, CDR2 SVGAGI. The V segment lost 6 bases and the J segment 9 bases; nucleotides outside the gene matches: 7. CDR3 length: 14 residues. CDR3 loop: CASSRDRGLSEQFF. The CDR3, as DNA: TGTGCCAGCAGCCGGGACAGGGGGTTAAGTGAGCAGTTCTTC.

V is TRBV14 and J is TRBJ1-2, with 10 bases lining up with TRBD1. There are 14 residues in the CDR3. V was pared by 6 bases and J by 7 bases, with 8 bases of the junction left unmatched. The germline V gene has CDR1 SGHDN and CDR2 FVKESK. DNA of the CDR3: TGTGCCAGCAGTTTGACAGGGGGCCTAGGTGGCTACACCTTC. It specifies CASSLTGGLGGYTF.

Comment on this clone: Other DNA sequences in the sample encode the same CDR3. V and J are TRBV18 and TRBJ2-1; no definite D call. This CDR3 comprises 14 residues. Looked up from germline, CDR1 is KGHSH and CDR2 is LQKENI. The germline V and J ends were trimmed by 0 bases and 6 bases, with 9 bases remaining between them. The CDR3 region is CASSPPSGRNEQFF. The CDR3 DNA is TGTGCCAGCTCACCACCGTCGGGTCGCAATGAGCAGTTCTTC.

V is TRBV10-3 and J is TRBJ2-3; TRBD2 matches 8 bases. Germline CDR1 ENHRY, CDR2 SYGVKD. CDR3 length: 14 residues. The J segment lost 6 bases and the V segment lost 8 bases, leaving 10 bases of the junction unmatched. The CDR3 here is CAIGLDSGGDTQYF. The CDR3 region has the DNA TGTGCCATCGGTTTGGACAGCGGGGGTGATACGCAGTATTTT.

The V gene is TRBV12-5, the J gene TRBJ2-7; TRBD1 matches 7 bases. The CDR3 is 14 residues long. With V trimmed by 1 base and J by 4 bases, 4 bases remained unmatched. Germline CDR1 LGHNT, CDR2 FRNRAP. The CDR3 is CASGLAGTAYEQYF. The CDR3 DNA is TGTGCTAGTGGTTTGGCCGGGACAGCGTACGAGCAGTACTTC.

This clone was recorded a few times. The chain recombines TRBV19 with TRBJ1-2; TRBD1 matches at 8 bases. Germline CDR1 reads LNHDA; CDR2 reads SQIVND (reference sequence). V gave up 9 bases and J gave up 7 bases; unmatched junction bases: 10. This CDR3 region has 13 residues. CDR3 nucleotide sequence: TGTGCCAGCCGACCGACAGGGGAAGGTGGCTACACCTTC. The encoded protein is CASRPTGEGGYTF. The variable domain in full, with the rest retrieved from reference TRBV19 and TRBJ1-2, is DGGITQSPKYLFRKEGQNVTLSCEQNLNHDAMYWYRQDPGQGLRLIYYSQIVNDFQKGDIAEGYSVSREKKESFPLTVTSAQKNPTAFYLCASRPTGEGGYTFGSGTRLTVV.

CDR3 DNA sequence: TGTGCCAGCAGAGTTAAAGCGGGAGGGCTAGAGACCCAGTACTTC. It specifies CASRVKAGGLETQYF. This chain joins TRBV2 and TRBJ2-5; TRBD2 matches at 10 bases. V gave up 6 bases and J gave up 4 bases; unmatched junction bases: 8. The germline V gene has CDR1 SNHLY and CDR2 FYNNEI. CDR3 length: 15 residues.

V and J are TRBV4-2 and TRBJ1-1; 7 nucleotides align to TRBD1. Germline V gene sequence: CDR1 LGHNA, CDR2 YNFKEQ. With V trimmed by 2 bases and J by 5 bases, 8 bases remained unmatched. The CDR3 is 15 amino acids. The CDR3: CASSQNNRGGTEAFF. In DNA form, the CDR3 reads TGTGCCAGCAGCCAAAATAACAGGGGCGGGACTGAAGCTTTCTTT.

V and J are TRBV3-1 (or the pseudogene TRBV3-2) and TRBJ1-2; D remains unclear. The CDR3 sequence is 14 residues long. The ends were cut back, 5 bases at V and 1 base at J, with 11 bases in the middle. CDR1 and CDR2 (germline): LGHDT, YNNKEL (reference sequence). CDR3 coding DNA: TGTGCCAGCAGCTTTGCAGGCGATAACTATGGCTACACCTTC. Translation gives CASSFAGDNYGYTF.

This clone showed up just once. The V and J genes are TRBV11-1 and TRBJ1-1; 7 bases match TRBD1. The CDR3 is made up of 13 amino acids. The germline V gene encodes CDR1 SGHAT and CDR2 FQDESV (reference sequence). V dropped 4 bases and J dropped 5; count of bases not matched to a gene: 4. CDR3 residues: CASSSQGGTEAFF. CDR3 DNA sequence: TGTGCCAGCAGCTCCCAGGGGGGAACTGAAGCTTTCTTT. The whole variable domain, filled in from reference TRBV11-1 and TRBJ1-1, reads EAEVAQSPRYKITEKSQAVAFWCDPISGHATLYWYRQILGQGPELLVQFQDESVVDDSQLPKDRFSAERLKGVDSTLKIQPAELGDSAMYLCASSSQGGTEAFFGQGTRLTVV.